This TCR beta chain stems from a study of technical replicates of blood from a handful of donors. V was cut by 5 bases and J by 0 bases, with 16 bases left in between. Germline assignment: CDR1 SQVTM and CDR2 ANQGSEA. This CDR3 has 15 residues. Libraries were prepared by immunoSEQ multiplex PCR; TCRdb keeps only in-frame clonotypes and omits some of them. The top ten clones hold approximately 0.17% of a sample with roughly 67,000 clones, roughly 98% of them seen once. The sequence derives from a human donor in good health. The material sequenced was T cells isolated from PBMCs. J is TRBJ1-1 and V is TRBV29-1, with D tentatively TRBD1 (5 bases). CDR3 loop: CSVSAGWGMNTEAFF. In DNA, the CDR3 is TGCAGCGTTAGCGCAGGGTGGGGCATGAACACTGAAGCTTTCTTT.